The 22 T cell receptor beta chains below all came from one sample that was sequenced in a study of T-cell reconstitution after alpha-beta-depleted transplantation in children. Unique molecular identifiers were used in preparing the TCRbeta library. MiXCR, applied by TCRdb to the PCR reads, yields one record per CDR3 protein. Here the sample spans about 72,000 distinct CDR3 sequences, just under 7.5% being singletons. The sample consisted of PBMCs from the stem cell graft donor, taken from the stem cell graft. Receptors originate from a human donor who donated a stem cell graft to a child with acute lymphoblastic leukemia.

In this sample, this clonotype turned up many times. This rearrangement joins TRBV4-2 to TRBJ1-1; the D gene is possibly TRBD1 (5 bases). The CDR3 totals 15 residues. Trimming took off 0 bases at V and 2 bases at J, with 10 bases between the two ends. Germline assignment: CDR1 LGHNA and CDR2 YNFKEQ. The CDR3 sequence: CASSQEGDGNTEAFF. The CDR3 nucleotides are TGTGCCAGCAGCCAAGAAGGGGACGGAAACACTGAAGCTTTCTTT.

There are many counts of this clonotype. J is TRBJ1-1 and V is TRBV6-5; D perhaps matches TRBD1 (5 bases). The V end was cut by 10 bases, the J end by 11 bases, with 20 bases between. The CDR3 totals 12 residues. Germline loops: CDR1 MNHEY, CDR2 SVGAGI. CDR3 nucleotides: TGTGCCACCCTGGGACCCTTTGCGCCGGCTTTCTTT. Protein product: CATLGPFAPAFF.

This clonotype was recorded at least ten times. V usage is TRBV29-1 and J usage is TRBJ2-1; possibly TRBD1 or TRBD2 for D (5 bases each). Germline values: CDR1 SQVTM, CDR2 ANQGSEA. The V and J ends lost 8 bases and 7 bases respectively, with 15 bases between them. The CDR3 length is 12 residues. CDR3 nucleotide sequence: TGCAGCTCTGGGACCTTAGGGAATGAGCAGTTCTTC. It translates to CSSGTLGNEQFF.

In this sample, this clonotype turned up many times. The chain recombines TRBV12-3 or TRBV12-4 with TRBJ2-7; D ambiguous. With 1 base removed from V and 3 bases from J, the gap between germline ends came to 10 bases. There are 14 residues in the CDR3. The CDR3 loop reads CASSLGQEFYEQYF. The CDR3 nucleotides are TGTGCCAGCAGTTTAGGGCAGGAGTTCTACGAGCAGTACTTC.

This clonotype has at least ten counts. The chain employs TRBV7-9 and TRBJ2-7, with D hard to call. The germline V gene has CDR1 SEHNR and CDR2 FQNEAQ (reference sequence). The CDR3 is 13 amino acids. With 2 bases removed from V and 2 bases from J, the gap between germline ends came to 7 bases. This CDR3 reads CASSLLITYEQYF. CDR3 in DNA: TGTGCCAGCAGCTTACTCATTACCTACGAGCAGTACTTC.

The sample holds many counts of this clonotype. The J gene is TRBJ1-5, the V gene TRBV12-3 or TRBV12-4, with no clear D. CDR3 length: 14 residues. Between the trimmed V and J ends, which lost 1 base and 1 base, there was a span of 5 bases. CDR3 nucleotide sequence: TGTGCCAGCAGTTTAGGAATAAGCAATCAGCCCCAGCATTTT. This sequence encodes CASSLGISNQPQHF.

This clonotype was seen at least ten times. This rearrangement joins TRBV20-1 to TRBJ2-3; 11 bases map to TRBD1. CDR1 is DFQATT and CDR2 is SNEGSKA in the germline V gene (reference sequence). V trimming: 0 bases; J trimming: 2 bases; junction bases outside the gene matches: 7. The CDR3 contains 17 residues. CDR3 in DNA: TGCAGTGCTAGAGATCCACCGGACAGGGGGCTCACAGATACGCAGTATTTT. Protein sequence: CSARDPPDRGLTDTQYF.

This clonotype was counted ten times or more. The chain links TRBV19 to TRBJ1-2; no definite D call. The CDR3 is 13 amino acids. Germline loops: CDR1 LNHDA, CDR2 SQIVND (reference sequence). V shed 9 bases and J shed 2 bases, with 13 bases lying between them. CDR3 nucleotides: TGTGCCAGCAAAGACGCCAGCAACTATGGCTACACCTTC. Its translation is CASKDASNYGYTF.

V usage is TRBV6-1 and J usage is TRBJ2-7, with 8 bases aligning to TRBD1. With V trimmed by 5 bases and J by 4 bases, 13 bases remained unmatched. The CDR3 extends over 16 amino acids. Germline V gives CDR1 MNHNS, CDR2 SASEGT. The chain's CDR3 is CASSRRGMGQEYEQYF. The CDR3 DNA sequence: TGTGCCAGCAGTCGGCGAGGCATGGGACAGGAATACGAGCAGTACTTC.

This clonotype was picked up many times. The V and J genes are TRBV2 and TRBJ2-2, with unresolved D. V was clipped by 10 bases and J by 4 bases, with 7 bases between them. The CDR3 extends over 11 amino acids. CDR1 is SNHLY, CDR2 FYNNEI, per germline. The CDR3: CATRVTGELFF. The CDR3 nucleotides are TGTGCCACCCGGGTCACCGGGGAGCTGTTTTTT.

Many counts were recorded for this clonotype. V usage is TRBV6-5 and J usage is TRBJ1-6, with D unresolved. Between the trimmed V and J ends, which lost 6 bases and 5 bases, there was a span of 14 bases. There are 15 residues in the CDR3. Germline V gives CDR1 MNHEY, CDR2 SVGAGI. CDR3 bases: TGTGCCAGCAGATACGGTCGGACGCATAATTCACCCCTCCACTTT. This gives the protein CASRYGRTHNSPLHF.

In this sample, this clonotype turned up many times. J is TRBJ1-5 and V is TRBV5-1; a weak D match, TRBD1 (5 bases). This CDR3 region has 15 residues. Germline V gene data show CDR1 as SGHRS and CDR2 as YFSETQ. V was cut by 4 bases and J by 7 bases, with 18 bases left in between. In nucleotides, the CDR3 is TGCGCCAGCAGCAGGACGGGGGTGTCGGGGCAGCCCCAGCATTTT. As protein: CASSRTGVSGQPQHF. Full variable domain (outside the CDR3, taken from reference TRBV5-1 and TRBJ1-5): KAGVTQTPRYLIKTRGQQVTLSCSPISGHRSVSWYQQTPGQGLQFLFEYFSETQRNKGNFPGRFSGRQFSNSRSEMNVSTLELGDSALYLCASSRTGVSGQPQHFGDGTRLSIL.

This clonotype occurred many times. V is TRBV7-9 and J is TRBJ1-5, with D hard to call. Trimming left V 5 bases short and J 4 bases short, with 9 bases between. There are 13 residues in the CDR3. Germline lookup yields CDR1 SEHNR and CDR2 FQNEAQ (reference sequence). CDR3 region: CASSAPGNQPQHF. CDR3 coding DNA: TGTGCCAGCAGCGCCCCAGGTAATCAGCCCCAGCATTTT.

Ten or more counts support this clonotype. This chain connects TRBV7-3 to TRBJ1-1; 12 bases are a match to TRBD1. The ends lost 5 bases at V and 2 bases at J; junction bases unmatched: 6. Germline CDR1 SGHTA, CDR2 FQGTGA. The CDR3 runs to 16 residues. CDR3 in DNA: TGTGCCAGCAGCCGGTCCGGGACAGGGGGCAACACTGAAGCTTTCTTT. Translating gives CASSRSGTGGNTEAFF. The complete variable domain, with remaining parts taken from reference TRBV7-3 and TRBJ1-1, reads GAGVSQTPSNKVTEKGKYVELRCDPISGHTALYWYRQSLGQGPEFLIYFQGTGAADDSGLPNDRFFAVRPEGSVSTLKIQRTERGDSAVYLCASSRSGTGGNTEAFFGQGTRLTVV.

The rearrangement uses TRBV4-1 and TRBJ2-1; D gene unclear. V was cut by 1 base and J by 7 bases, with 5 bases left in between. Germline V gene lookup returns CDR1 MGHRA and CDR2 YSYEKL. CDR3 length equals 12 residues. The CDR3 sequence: CASSQVGNEQFF. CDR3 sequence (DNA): TGCGCCAGCAGCCAAGTTGGGAATGAGCAGTTCTTC.

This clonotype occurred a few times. CDR3 loop: CASSLDTGSNQPQHF. The CDR3 DNA follows: TGCGCCAGCAGCTTGGATACAGGCAGCAATCAGCCCCAGCATTTT. The rearrangement joins TRBV5-1 to TRBJ1-5, with D possibly matching TRBD1 (5 bases). In germline, CDR1 is SGHRS, CDR2 YFSETQ. Trimming took off 0 bases at V and 1 base at J, with 8 bases between the two ends. There are 15 residues in the CDR3.

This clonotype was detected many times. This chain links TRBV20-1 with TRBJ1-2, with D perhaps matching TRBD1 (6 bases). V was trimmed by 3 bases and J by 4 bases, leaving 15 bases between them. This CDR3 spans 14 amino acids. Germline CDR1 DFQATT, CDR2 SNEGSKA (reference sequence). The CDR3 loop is CSASLPRGLYGYTF. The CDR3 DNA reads TGCAGTGCTAGTCTCCCCCGGGGGCTCTATGGCTACACCTTC.

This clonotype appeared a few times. The CDR3 region has the DNA TGTGCCAGCGGACCCGGCGGGACCTCTAATGAAAAACTGTTTTTT. It encodes CASGPGGTSNEKLFF. V usage is TRBV28 and J usage is TRBJ1-4; TRBD1 is a possible D gene (5 bases). The CDR3 length is 15 residues. V was clipped by 8 bases and J by 3 bases, with 16 bases between them. Germline V gene lookup returns CDR1 MDHEN and CDR2 SYDVKM.

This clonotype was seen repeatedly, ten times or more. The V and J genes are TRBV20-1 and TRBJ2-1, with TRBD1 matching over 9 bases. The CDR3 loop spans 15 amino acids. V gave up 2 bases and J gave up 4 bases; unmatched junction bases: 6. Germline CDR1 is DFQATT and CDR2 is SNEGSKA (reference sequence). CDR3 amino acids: CSARSPGQGYNEQFF. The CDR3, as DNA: TGCAGTGCTAGATCTCCGGGACAGGGTTACAATGAGCAGTTCTTC.

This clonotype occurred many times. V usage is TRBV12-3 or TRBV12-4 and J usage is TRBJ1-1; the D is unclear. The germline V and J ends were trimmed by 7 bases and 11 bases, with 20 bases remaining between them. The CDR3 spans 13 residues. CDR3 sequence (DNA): TGTGCCAGCAACCCGGGATCGCTAGAGCGGGCTTTCTTT. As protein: CASNPGSLERAFF.

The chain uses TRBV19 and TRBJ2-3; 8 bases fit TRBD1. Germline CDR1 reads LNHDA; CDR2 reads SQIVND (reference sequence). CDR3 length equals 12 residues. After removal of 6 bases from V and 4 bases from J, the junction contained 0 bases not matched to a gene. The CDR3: CASRTGADTQYF. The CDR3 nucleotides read TGTGCCAGTAGGACAGGGGCAGATACGCAGTATTTT.

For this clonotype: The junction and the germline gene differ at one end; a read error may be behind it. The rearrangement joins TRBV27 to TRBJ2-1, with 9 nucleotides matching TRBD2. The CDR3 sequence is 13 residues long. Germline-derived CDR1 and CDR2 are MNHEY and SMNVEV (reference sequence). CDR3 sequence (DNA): TGTGCCGGCAGGGGACTAGCCGACAATGAGCAGTTCTTC. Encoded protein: CAGRGLADNEQFF.